This T cell receptor beta chain was identified in a study of molecular identifiers for immune sequencing clone quantification. Study-level background: Naive CD8 RNA (around 20,000 or 100,000 cells) was divided into five aliquots, with four sequenced.

The CDR3 loop spans 14 amino acids. V lost 3 bases and J lost 4; bases outside the gene matches: 3. CDR1 MGHRA and CDR2 YSYEKL come from the germline V gene. This clonotype was picked up many times. Via MiXCR, TCRdb re-called the PCR reads, giving one row per CDR3 protein. The sample yields around 480,000 distinct CDR3 sequences, about 21% seen once. The sequence was obtained from a human donor in good health. Some libraries in this study had Jurkat cell RNA spiked in. V gene TRBV4-1 combines with J gene TRBJ2-7; TRBD1 agrees at 10 bases. Sequenced sample: naive CD8+ T cells from blood, with Jurkat cell RNA spiked in. Subset: FACS-sorted CD8+CD4-CCR7+CD45RA+ naive T cells. DNA of the CDR3: TGCGCCAGCAGCCAGGGGACAGGGGAGTACGAGCAGTACTTC. This translates into CASSQGTGEYEQYF.